A selection of T cell receptor beta chains follows, all from one sample in a study of cytomegalovirus exposure and HLA in healthy donors. Profiling relied on immunoSEQ multiplex PCR, and the TCRdb table lists in-frame clones only, not all of them. The sample lists 220,000 or so clones, under 85% seen once, with around 1.7% in the top ten. Sequencing was performed on PBMCs. Receptors originate from a man aged 50-59 years in good health and CMV-seronegative. The CDR3 runs from the conserved cysteine through the conserved F or W. D genes are given only for firm matches. Clone sizes are given selectively: once, few, many, or a class where the clone is expanded.

D gene | J gene | V gene | clone size | CDR3 protein | CDR3 DNA
TRBD2 | TRBJ2-7 | TRBV2 | - | CASTRTSGSHEQYF | TGTGCCAGCACCCGGACTAGCGGGAGTCACGAGCAGTACTTC
TRBD1 | TRBJ2-1 | TRBV5-1 | - | CATNRGTSYNEQFF | TGCGCCACCAACAGGGGAACGTCCTACAATGAGCAGTTCTTC
TRBD1 | TRBJ1-5 | TRBV6-1 | - | CASSGPGTGVGQPQHF | TGTGCCAGCAGTGGCCCTGGGACAGGGGTTGGTCAGCCCCAGCATTTT
- | TRBJ2-3 | TRBV30 | - | CAWSTFPVTDTQYF | TGTGCCTGGAGTACCTTCCCAGTCACAGATACGCAGTATTTT
- | TRBJ2-1 | TRBV5-4 | few | CASRRDNEQFF | TGTGCCAGCAGGAGGGACAATGAGCAGTTCTTC
TRBD2 | TRBJ2-7 | TRBV11-2 | - | CASSLAGGTPYEQYF | TGTGCCAGCAGCTTAGCGGGGGGAACCCCCTACGAGCAGTACTTC
TRBD1 | TRBJ2-3 | TRBV19 | - | CASSPDRISTDTQYF | TGTGCCAGTAGCCCGGACAGGATAAGCACAGATACGCAGTATTTT
- | TRBJ2-7 | TRBV12-5 | - | CASGLVQSAIISYEQYF | TGTGCTAGTGGTTTGGTACAAAGCGCCATCATCTCCTACGAGCAGTACTTC
- | TRBJ1-5 | TRBV18 | once | CASSPVSGKNQPQHF | TGTGCCAGCTCACCAGTTTCAGGGAAAAATCAGCCCCAGCATTTT
- | TRBJ1-3 | TRBV29-1 | - | CSAGGSGNTIYF | TGCAGCGCCGGGGGCTCTGGAAACACCATATATTTT
- | TRBJ2-7 | TRBV29-1 | - | CSVGHSGLFYEQYF | TGCAGCGTCGGTCATAGCGGCCTTTTCTACGAGCAGTACTTC
- | TRBJ2-7 | TRBV27 | - | CASSPVRVNAYEQYF | TGTGCCAGCAGTCCGGTCAGGGTGAACGCCTACGAGCAGTACTTC
- | TRBJ2-6 | TRBV4-2 | - | CASSQGRGSSGANVLTF | TGTGCCAGCAGCCAAGGTCGGGGGAGCTCTGGGGCCAACGTCCTGACTTTC
TRBD2 | TRBJ2-7 | TRBV19 | once | CASSRTSGYEQYF | TGTGCCAGTAGTCGGACTAGCGGCTACGAGCAGTACTTC
- | TRBJ1-1 | TRBV30 | - | CAWSVESNTEAFF | TGTGCCTGGAGTGTAGAGTCGAACACTGAAGCTTTCTTT
- | TRBJ1-2 | TRBV29-1 | - | CSVETYTARGNYGYTF | TGCAGCGTTGAGACCTACACGGCCCGGGGGAACTATGGCTACACCTTC